This TCR beta chain was captured by sequencing in a study of cytomegalovirus exposure and HLA in healthy donors. About the research overall: An early data release held tens of millions of unique TCRs from HLA-typed donors.

Primers included in the PCR were 60 Vbeta and 13 Jbeta primers. Generated by immunoSEQ multiplex PCR, the TCRdb table keeps only in-frame clones and is missing some. The sample has over 100,000 clones. CDR3 length: 15 amino acids. V lost 0 bases and J lost 2, with 9 bases in between. CDR1 and CDR2 (germline): SGHRS, YFSETQ. With regard to this clone: In the same sample, other DNA sequences code for this CDR3.

Each donor's status was that of a healthy bone marrow donor. The specimen was PBMCs. The J gene is TRBJ2-1, the V gene TRBV5-1; possible D gene TRBD2, 5 bases. The TCR comes from a man aged 40-50 years in good health and CMV-seropositive. CDR3 sequence reads: CASSLGLAAYNEQFF. The CDR3 DNA reads TGCGCCAGCAGCTTGGGGCTAGCTGCCTACAATGAGCAGTTCTTC.